The T cell receptor (beta chain) under discussion was sequenced for a study of blood T cell repertoires in COVID-19. Study overall: Samples came from the United States, Italy and Spain, spanning acute and convalescent COVID-19. In each case, the material was cDNA or gDNA derived from T cells, B-cell-depleted T cells, or PBMCs.

TCRdb's copy holds only in-frame clones and misses some; the assay was immunoSEQ multiplex PCR. The sample includes 100,000 to 150,000 clones, around 70% of them seen just once. Germline CDR1 is SGHTA and CDR2 is FQGNSA. Trimming took 5 bases from V and 5 from J; bases not matched to a gene: 8. The CDR3 is made up of 15 amino acids. The sequence was obtained from a man between 60 and 75 years old with acute or convalescent COVID-19. Sample: peripheral blood. V usage is TRBV7-2 and J usage is TRBJ2-1; 8 bases fit TRBD2. This chain's CDR3 is CASSRKRGFDNEQFF. The CDR3 nucleotides are TGTGCCAGCAGCAGAAAGCGGGGGTTCGACAATGAGCAGTTCTTC.